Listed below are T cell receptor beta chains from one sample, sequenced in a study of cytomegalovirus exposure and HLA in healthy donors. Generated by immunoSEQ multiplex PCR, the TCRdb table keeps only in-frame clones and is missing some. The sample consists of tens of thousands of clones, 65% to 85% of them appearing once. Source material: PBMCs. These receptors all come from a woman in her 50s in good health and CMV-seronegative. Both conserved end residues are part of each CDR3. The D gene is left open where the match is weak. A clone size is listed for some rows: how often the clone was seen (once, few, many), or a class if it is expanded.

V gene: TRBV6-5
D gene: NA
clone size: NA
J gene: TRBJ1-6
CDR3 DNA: TGTGCCAGCAGCCTTGCAACCGTGAGGGATTCACCCCTCCACTTT
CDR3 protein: CASSLATVRDSPLHF

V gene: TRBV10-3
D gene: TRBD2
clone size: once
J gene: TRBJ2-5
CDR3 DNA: TGTGCCATCAGTGGAAGTCCGGGACTAGGAGAGACCCAGTACTTC
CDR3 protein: CAISGSPGLGETQYF

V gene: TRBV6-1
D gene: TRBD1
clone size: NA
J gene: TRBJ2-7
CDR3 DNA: TGTGCCAGCGTACAGGGGTACGAGCAGTACTTC
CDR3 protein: CASVQGYEQYF

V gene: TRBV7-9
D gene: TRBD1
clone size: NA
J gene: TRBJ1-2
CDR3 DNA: TGTGCCAGCAGCTTAGGGGACAGGGATGGCTACACCTTC
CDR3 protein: CASSLGDRDGYTF

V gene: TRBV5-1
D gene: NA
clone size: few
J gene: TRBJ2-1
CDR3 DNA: TGCGCCAGCACCATAGCGGACTTCGGTGAGCAGTTCTTC
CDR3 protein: CASTIADFGEQFF

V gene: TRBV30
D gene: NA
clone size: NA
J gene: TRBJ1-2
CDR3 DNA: TGTGCCTGGAGTGTACGTCAGGGTGGCTACACCTTC
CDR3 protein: CAWSVRQGGYTF

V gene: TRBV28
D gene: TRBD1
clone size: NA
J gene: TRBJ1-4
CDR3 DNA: TGTGCCAGCAGTCGACAGGGGAGAAATGAAAAACTGTTTTTT
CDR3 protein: CASSRQGRNEKLFF

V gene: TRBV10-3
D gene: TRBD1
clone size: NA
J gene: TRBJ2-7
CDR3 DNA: TGTGCCATCAGTGGCGGGACAGGAACCTACGAGCAGTACTTC
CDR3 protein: CAISGGTGTYEQYF

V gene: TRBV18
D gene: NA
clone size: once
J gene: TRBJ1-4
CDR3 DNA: TGTGCCAGCTCACCACCCCTGGATCTTACGGGAAAACTGTTTTTT
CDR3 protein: CASSPPLDLTGKLFF

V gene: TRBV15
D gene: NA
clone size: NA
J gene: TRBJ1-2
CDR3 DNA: TGTGCCACCAGCAGAGATAATGAGGAAAGGGGCTATGGCTACACCTTC
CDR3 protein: CATSRDNEERGYGYTF

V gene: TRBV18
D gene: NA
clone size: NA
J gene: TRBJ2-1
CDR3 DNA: TGTGCCAGCTCAGACTTTTTTAGCGCGGGGGCTGGTGAGCAGTTCTTC
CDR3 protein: CASSDFFSAGAGEQFF

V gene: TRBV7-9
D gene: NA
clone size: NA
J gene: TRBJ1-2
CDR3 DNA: TGTGCCAGCAGCCTAAGGGAGGCGGCCCAATATGGCTACACCTTC
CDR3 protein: CASSLREAAQYGYTF

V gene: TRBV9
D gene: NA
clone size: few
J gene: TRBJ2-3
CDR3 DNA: TGTGCCAGCAGCGTAGTGGGACTGATCACAGATACGCAGTATTTT
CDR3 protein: CASSVVGLITDTQYF

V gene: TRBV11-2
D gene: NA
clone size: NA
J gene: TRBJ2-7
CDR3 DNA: TGTGCCAGCAGCTTAGAAGGATTAGCCGGAGTATACGAGCAGTACTTC
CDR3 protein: CASSLEGLAGVYEQYF

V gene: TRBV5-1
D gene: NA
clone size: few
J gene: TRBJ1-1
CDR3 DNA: TGCGCCAGCAGCTTGGGGGCCGGGAGCACTGAAGCTTTCTTT
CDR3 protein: CASSLGAGSTEAFF

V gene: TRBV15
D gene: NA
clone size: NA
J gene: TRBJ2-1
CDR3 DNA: TGTGCCACCACTCCTGGCAGATCCTACAATGAGCAGTTCTTC
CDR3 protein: CATTPGRSYNEQFF

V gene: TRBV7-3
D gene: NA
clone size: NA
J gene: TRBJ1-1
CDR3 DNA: TGTGCCAGCAGCTTATCGCGGGCTGAAGCTTTCTTT
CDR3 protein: CASSLSRAEAFF

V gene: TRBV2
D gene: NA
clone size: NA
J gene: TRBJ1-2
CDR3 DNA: TGTGCCAGCAGTATCAAACAGGGCGCTAACTATGGCTACACCTTC
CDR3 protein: CASSIKQGANYGYTF

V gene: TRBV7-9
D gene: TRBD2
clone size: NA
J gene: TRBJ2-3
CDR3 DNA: TGTGCCAGCAGCGCTAGACTAGCGGGTGTGACAGATACGCAGTATTTT
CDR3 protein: CASSARLAGVTDTQYF

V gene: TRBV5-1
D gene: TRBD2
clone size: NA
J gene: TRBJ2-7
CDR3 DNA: TGCGCCAGCAGACCGGGACTAGCGAACTACGAGCAGTACTTC
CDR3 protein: CASRPGLANYEQYF

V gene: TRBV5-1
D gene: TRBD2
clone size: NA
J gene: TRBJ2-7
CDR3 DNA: TGCGCCAGCAGCACCTCCGGGACTAAATCATCATCATACGAGCAGTACTTC
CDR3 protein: CASSTSGTKSSSYEQYF

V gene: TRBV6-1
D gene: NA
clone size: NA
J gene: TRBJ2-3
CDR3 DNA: TGTGCCAGCAGTGAAGTTGGCGGGGCAAGCACAGATACGCAGTATTTT
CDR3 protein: CASSEVGGASTDTQYF

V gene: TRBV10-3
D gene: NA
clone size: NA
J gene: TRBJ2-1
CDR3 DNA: TGTGCCATCATGAGTACTAGTTCGAATGAGCAGTTCTTC
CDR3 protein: CAIMSTSSNEQFF

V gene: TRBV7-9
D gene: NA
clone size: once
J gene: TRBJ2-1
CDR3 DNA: TGTGCCAGCGGGAGGTTCTCGACCCCTGGTGAGCAGTTCTTC
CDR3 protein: CASGRFSTPGEQFF

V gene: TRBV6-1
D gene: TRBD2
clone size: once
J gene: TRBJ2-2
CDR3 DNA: TGTGCCAGCAGTCTAGCGGGGGGAACCGGGGAGCTGTTTTTT
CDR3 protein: CASSLAGGTGELFF